The 30 T cell receptor beta chains in this list originate from one sample, sequenced in a study of T cell changes during pregnancy in multiple sclerosis. The protocol was immunoSEQ multiplex PCR, while the TCRdb copy is restricted to in-frame clones and leaves out a portion. The data show about 32,000 clones, roughly nine tenths seen once. Specimen: CD8+ T cells from peripheral blood mononuclear cells, collected in the first trimester of pregnancy. Receptors were obtained from a female donor with multiple sclerosis, enrolled in a pregnancy study.

This chain links TRBV4-1 with TRBJ2-1; maybe TRBD2 (6 bases). V was cut by 4 bases and J by 5 bases, with 18 bases left in between. The germline gives CDR1 MGHRA, CDR2 YSYEKL. This CDR3 has 16 residues. The DNA for the CDR3 is TGCGCCAGCAGCCCACGGGTATTAGCGGCCGACAATGAGCAGTTCTTC. It is translated as CASSPRVLAADNEQFF.

This chain joins TRBV28 and TRBJ2-3; the D is unclear. Germline V gives CDR1 MDHEN, CDR2 SYDVKM. Trimming stripped 6 bases from V and 2 bases from J, with 12 bases between. This CDR3 region has 14 residues. The CDR3 sequence: CASSPSEVTDTQYF. In DNA form, the CDR3 reads TGTGCCAGCAGCCCAAGTGAGGTCACAGATACGCAGTATTTT.

The chain links TRBV19 to TRBJ1-5, with D perhaps TRBD1 (6 bases). Germline loops: CDR1 LNHDA, CDR2 SQIVND (reference sequence). The CDR3 runs to 17 residues. Trimming removed 0 bases at V and 7 bases at J, with 19 bases between. The CDR3, as DNA: TGTGCCAGTAGTATAGATCGGGAGGGGGGGCTCGGACAGCCCCAGCATTTT. Translating it yields CASSIDREGGLGQPQHF.

The rearrangement links TRBV9 to TRBJ2-7, with D possibly being TRBD2 (6 bases). The V and J ends lost 4 bases and 3 bases respectively, with 14 bases between them. Germline CDR1 SGDLS, CDR2 YYNGEE. The CDR3 is 14 residues long. Here the CDR3 reads CASSPGTSIYEQYF. The CDR3 DNA follows: TGTGCCAGCAGCCCGGGGACTTCTATCTACGAGCAGTACTTC.

This clone was seen only once. This chain joins TRBV5-1 and TRBJ2-1; 9 bases are shared with TRBD2. Germline values: CDR1 SGHRS, CDR2 YFSETQ. The CDR3 has 16 amino acids. The J segment lost 5 bases and the V segment lost 0 bases, leaving 6 bases of the junction unmatched. The CDR3 sequence is CASSLDRLAGNNEQFF. The CDR3 nucleotides read TGCGCCAGCAGCTTGGATAGGCTAGCGGGAAACAATGAGCAGTTCTTC.

This clone was picked up a small number of times. This chain uses TRBV6-5 with TRBJ2-3, with D possibly matching TRBD2 (5 bases). V lost 2 bases and J 2 bases, leaving 11 bases between the germline ends. Germline assignment: CDR1 MNHEY and CDR2 SVGAGI. This CDR3 has 15 amino acids. Written as DNA, the CDR3 is TGTGCCAGCAGTTACGCAGCGGACTCCACAGATACGCAGTATTTT. Amino acid sequence: CASSYAADSTDTQYF.

The V and J genes are TRBV5-6 and TRBJ2-7; D might be TRBD1 (6 bases). The CDR3 spans 14 residues. The V end lost 5 bases, the J end lost 2 bases, and 14 bases lay between the germline ends. The V gene's germline CDR1 is SGHDT and CDR2 YYEEEE. CDR3 bases: TGTGCCAGCAGATTTCAGGGGTCTGCCTACGAGCAGTACTTC. Amino acids: CASRFQGSAYEQYF. Combining the CDR3 with reference TRBV5-6 and TRBJ2-7 gives the whole variable domain DAGVTQSPTHLIKTRGQQVTLRCSPKSGHDTVSWYQQALGQGPQFIFQYYEEEERQRGNFPDRFSGHQFPNYSSELNVNALLLGDSALYLCASRFQGSAYEQYFGPGTRLTVT.

The V and J genes are TRBV28 and TRBJ2-1; tentative D call: TRBD1 (6 bases). The ends were cut back, 2 bases at V and 2 bases at J, with 13 bases in the middle. The CDR3 is 16 amino acids. From germline, CDR1 is MDHEN and CDR2 SYDVKM. CDR3 bases: TGTGCCAGCAGTTTAGTCGCAGGGGAAGCCTACAATGAGCAGTTCTTC. Residues: CASSLVAGEAYNEQFF.

The chain is built from TRBV7-9 and TRBJ2-3; 10 nucleotides line up with TRBD1. The CDR3 totals 14 residues. V lost 6 bases, J lost 6 bases, and 6 bases stayed unmatched. The germline CDR1 and CDR2 sequences are SEHNR and FQNEAQ (reference sequence). This chain's CDR3 is CASSRQGAGDTQYF. In DNA form, the CDR3 reads TGTGCCAGCAGTCGACAGGGGGCAGGGGATACGCAGTATTTT. Full variable domain (outside the CDR3, taken from reference TRBV7-9 and TRBJ2-3): DTGVSQNPRHKITKRGQNVTFRCDPISEHNRLYWYRQTLGQGPEFLTYFQNEAQLEKSRLLSDRFSAERPKGSFSTLEIQRTEQGDSAMYLCASSRQGAGDTQYFGPGTRLTVL.

This sequence joins TRBV5-4 and TRBJ2-3; TRBD2 aligns across 15 bases. The CDR3 has 18 amino acids. Trimming cost V 3 bases and J 0 bases; bases outside gene matches: 5. Germline CDR1 is SGHNT and CDR2 is YYREEE (reference sequence). CDR3 protein: CASSYGLAGGESTDTQYF. The CDR3 DNA sequence: TGTGCCAGCAGCTACGGACTAGCGGGAGGGGAGAGCACAGATACGCAGTATTTT.

The chain employs TRBV20-1 and TRBJ2-1; 7 bases fit TRBD2. This CDR3 contains 11 residues. After removal of 7 bases from V and 6 bases from J, the junction contained 3 bases not matched to a gene. Looked up from germline, CDR1 is DFQATT and CDR2 is SNEGSKA (reference sequence). The CDR3 is CSGGGGNEQFF. As DNA, the CDR3 is TGCAGTGGCGGCGGGGGCAATGAGCAGTTCTTC.

This rearrangement joins TRBV7-9 to TRBJ2-5, with TRBD2 matching over 11 bases. J lost 3 bases, V lost 5 bases, and 11 bases had no gene match. The CDR3 has 17 residues. Germline V gene sequence: CDR1 SEHNR, CDR2 FQNEAQ (reference sequence). CDR3 region: CASSPPRDSGREETQYF. The DNA for the CDR3 is TGTGCCAGCAGCCCCCCGAGGGATAGCGGGAGGGAAGAGACCCAGTACTTC.

The chain recombines TRBV28 with TRBJ1-1, with TRBD1 matching over 9 bases. The germline V gene encodes CDR1 MDHEN and CDR2 SYDVKM. V trimming: 5 bases; J trimming: 1 base; junction bases outside the gene matches: 2. The CDR3 is made up of 14 amino acids. Here the CDR3 DNA reads TGTGCCAGCAGTCAACAGGGGGCGAACACTGAAGCTTTCTTT. The encoded protein is CASSQQGANTEAFF.

V and J are TRBV5-1 and TRBJ2-7, with 10 bases identical to TRBD1. Germline CDR1 reads SGHRS; CDR2 reads YFSETQ. This CDR3 has 15 residues. Trimming took 0 bases from V and 6 from J; bases not matched to a gene: 6. CDR3 protein: CASSLAYGTGAEQYF. For the CDR3, the DNA is TGCGCCAGCAGCTTGGCCTACGGGACAGGGGCCGAGCAGTACTTC.

The rearrangement joins TRBV28 to TRBJ1-3; D gene ambiguous. The CDR3 loop spans 14 amino acids. Trimming stripped 4 bases from V and 3 bases from J, with 10 bases between. CDR1 MDHEN and CDR2 SYDVKM come from the germline V gene. CDR3 sequence: CASSSAGGGNTIYF. In nucleotides, the CDR3 is TGTGCCAGCAGTTCCGCGGGAGGTGGAAACACCATATATTTT.

This clone appeared a few times. The final CDR3 position lacks the conserved phenylalanine or tryptophan, pointing to a likely read error. The limits of the CDR3 on the DNA are not certain, so only TCRdb's listed CDR3 is given. The chain employs TRBV2 and TRBJ1-1; the table's D call of TRBD1 was not tested on the DNA. Per the germline V gene, CDR1 is SNHLY and CDR2 is FYNNEI. Including both end residues, the CDR3 is 9 amino acids long. The CDR3 loop is CASSEGQTS.

The chain is built from TRBV6-5 and TRBJ2-7; D unclear. From germline, CDR1 is MNHEY and CDR2 SVGAGI. The CDR3 spans 13 residues. Trimming took off 8 bases at V and 4 bases at J, with 15 bases between the two ends. CDR3 sequence: CASSGSWAYEQYF. CDR3 bases: TGTGCCAGCTCTGGTTCATGGGCTTACGAGCAGTACTTC.

This clone came up once. The CDR3 region is CASSIASDPGQGCEQFF. CDR3 nucleotides: TGTGCCAGCAGCATTGCCTCCGATCCGGGACAGGGGTGTGAGCAGTTCTTC. The rearrangement joins TRBV9 to TRBJ2-1; 10 bases are a match to TRBD1. The CDR3 length is 17 residues. V lost 4 bases, J lost 9 bases, and 16 bases stayed unmatched. Germline V gene lookup returns CDR1 SGDLS and CDR2 YYNGEE.

The rearrangement links TRBV7-9 to TRBJ2-7, with D perhaps TRBD1 (5 bases). The CDR3 has 14 residues. Between the trimmed V and J ends, which lost 3 bases and 0 bases, there was a span of 9 bases. The germline V gene encodes CDR1 SEHNR and CDR2 FQNEAQ (reference sequence). CDR3 residues: CASSLQTDSYEQYF. The CDR3 region has the DNA TGTGCCAGCAGCTTGCAGACAGACTCCTACGAGCAGTACTTC. The full variable domain, completed using reference TRBV7-9 and TRBJ2-7, is DTGVSQNPRHKITKRGQNVTFRCDPISEHNRLYWYRQTLGQGPEFLTYFQNEAQLEKSRLLSDRFSAERPKGSFSTLEIQRTEQGDSAMYLCASSLQTDSYEQYFGPGTRLTVT.

This clone appeared once. This chain links TRBV7-9 with TRBJ2-1; 9 bases match TRBD2. CDR1 and CDR2 (germline): SEHNR, FQNEAQ (reference sequence). This CDR3 comprises 15 residues. With 4 bases clipped from V and 9 bases from J, the junction kept 10 bases outside the gene matches. The chain's CDR3 is CASSYLVGLAIEQFF. The CDR3 nucleotides are TGTGCCAGCAGCTACCTTGTAGGACTAGCGATTGAGCAGTTCTTC.

The V call is TRBV9, the J call TRBJ1-2; D may be TRBD1 (5 bases). The CDR3 loop spans 13 amino acids. The V end was cut by 4 bases, the J end by 8 bases, with 15 bases between. The germline gives CDR1 SGDLS, CDR2 YYNGEE. Written as DNA, the CDR3 is TGTGCCAGCAGCCGGGGGGGGATTCTAGGCTACACCTTC. The encoded protein is CASSRGGILGYTF.

This clone was recorded only once. The rearrangement joins TRBV6-4 to TRBJ2-3; D is undetermined. Trimming took off 5 bases at V and 5 bases at J, with 11 bases between the two ends. The germline V gene has CDR1 MRHNA and CDR2 SNTAGT. The CDR3 extends over 13 amino acids. CDR3 DNA: TGTGCCAGCAGTCTCCAGGTCCAAGATACGCAGTATTTT. It specifies CASSLQVQDTQYF.

The rearrangement links TRBV9 to TRBJ2-1; the match to TRBD2 covers 11 bases. Trimming removed 3 bases from V and 7 bases from J; junction bases left unmatched: 9. Germline loops: CDR1 SGDLS, CDR2 YYNGEE. CDR3 length equals 16 residues. The DNA of the CDR3 is TGTGCCAGCAGCGGCCTACTAGCGGGAGCTTTAAATGAGCAGTTCTTC. Amino acid sequence: CASSGLLAGALNEQFF. Full variable domain (outside the CDR3, taken from reference TRBV9 and TRBJ2-1): DSGVTQTPKHLITATGQRVTLRCSPRSGDLSVYWYQQSLDQGLQFLIQYYNGEERAKGNILERFSAQQFPDLHSELNLSSLELGDSALYFCASSGLLAGALNEQFFGPGTRLTVL.

This chain links TRBV5-1 with TRBJ2-7; TRBD2 might be the D (6 bases). V lost 0 bases and J lost 3, with 10 bases in between. Germline V gene data show CDR1 as SGHRS and CDR2 as YFSETQ. The CDR3 consists of 14 residues. The CDR3 DNA is TGCGCCAGCAGCTTGGCCGGGGGAATCTACGAGCAGTACTTC. Amino acid sequence: CASSLAGGIYEQYF.

The chain joins TRBV5-5 to TRBJ2-3, with 8 bases fitting TRBD2. V shed 4 bases, J shed 6 bases, and the junction held 13 bases outside the gene matches. The germline gives CDR1 SGHKS, CDR2 YYEKEE (reference sequence). The CDR3 runs to 16 residues. CDR3 protein: CASSPIPGGPVDTQYF. The CDR3 nucleotides are TGTGCCAGCAGCCCCATACCGGGAGGGCCCGTGGATACGCAGTATTTT. Full variable domain (missing parts from reference TRBV5-5 and TRBJ2-3): DAGVTQSPTHLIKTRGQQVTLRCSPISGHKSVSWYQQVLGQGPQFIFQYYEKEERGRGNFPDRFSARQFPNYSSELNVNALLLGDSALYLCASSPIPGGPVDTQYFGPGTRLTVL.

The chain joins TRBV11-3 to TRBJ2-7, with D uncertain. This CDR3 has 12 residues. The germline V and J ends were trimmed by 5 bases and 4 bases, with 9 bases remaining between them. Germline V gene data show CDR1 as SGHNT and CDR2 as YENEEA. In DNA form, the CDR3 reads TGTGCCAGCAGCCACGACTGGTACGAGCAGTACTTC. Translation gives CASSHDWYEQYF.

This chain uses TRBV13 with TRBJ1-1, with D possibly matching TRBD1 (5 bases). The V end was cut by 6 bases, the J end by 5 bases, with 16 bases between. Germline CDR1 reads PRHDT; CDR2 reads FYEKMQ (reference sequence). This CDR3 is 14 amino acids long. DNA of the CDR3: TGTGCCAGCAGTTTTGCAGGGCTTGGAACTGAAGCTTTCTTT. This codes for CASSFAGLGTEAFF. The variable domain in full, with the rest retrieved from reference TRBV13 and TRBJ1-1, is AAGVIQSPRHLIKEKRETATLKCYPIPRHDTVYWYQQGPGQDPQFLISFYEKMQSDKGSIPDRFSAQQFSDYHSELNMSSLELGDSALYFCASSFAGLGTEAFFGQGTRLTVV.

CDR3 sequence: CASSLGQGYEKLFF. In nucleotides, the CDR3 is TGTGCCAGCAGCTTGGGACAGGGTTACGAAAAACTGTTTTTT. This chain links TRBV13 with TRBJ1-4; 9 nucleotides line up with TRBD1. The CDR3 loop spans 14 amino acids. Trimming cost V 3 bases and J 8 bases; bases outside gene matches: 4. Germline V gives CDR1 PRHDT, CDR2 FYEKMQ (reference sequence). The variable domain in full, completed from reference TRBV13 and TRBJ1-4, reads AAGVIQSPRHLIKEKRETATLKCYPIPRHDTVYWYQQGPGQDPQFLISFYEKMQSDKGSIPDRFSAQQFSDYHSELNMSSLELGDSALYFCASSLGQGYEKLFFGSGTQLSVL.

V gene TRBV4-1 combines with J gene TRBJ1-1; 10 nucleotides line up with TRBD1. Trimming removed 3 bases from V and 5 bases from J; junction bases left unmatched: 6. The CDR3 spans 15 residues. The germline V gene has CDR1 MGHRA and CDR2 YSYEKL. The CDR3 DNA sequence: TGCGCCAGCAGCCAGAGACAGGGGGCAAGAACTGAAGCTTTCTTT. Encoded protein: CASSQRQGARTEAFF.

The J gene is TRBJ2-7, the V gene TRBV18, with 9 bases lining up with TRBD1. The CDR3 spans 16 residues. The germline gives CDR1 KGHSH, CDR2 LQKENI. With V trimmed by 2 bases and J by 4 bases, 9 bases remained unmatched. The chain's CDR3 is CASSPNRGRIGYEQYF. CDR3 coding DNA: TGTGCCAGCTCACCAAACAGGGGGCGCATTGGTTACGAGCAGTACTTC. The full variable domain, rest sourced from reference TRBV18 and TRBJ2-7, is NAGVMQNPRHLVRRRGQEARLRCSPMKGHSHVYWYRQLPEEGLKFMVYLQKENIIDESGMPKERFSAEFPKEGPSILRIQQVVRGDSAAYFCASSPNRGRIGYEQYFGPGTRLTVT.